A few counts support the clone carrying this T cell receptor (beta chain). Its specificity is not known. CDR1 and CDR2 from the germline V gene are SGHRS and YFSETQ. The V end lost 3 bases, the J end lost 5 bases, and 6 bases lay between the germline ends. The CDR3 has 11 residues. The data derive from a study of T-cell reconstitution after alpha-beta-depleted transplantation in children. Points from the study as a whole: Newly generated T cells supplied most T-cell counts and diversity one year post-transplant. Reported findings indicate that, about two months after transplant, alpha-beta T cells came from several hundred expanded clones, which were derived from non-depleted graft cells.

A TCRbeta library incorporating unique molecular identifiers was prepared. TCRdb re-analysed the PCR reads in MiXCR, keeping a single row per CDR3 protein. The sample records about 980,000 distinct CDR3 sequences, around 30% being singletons. Sequences were derived from PBMCs, mostly from graft donor cells, sampled 360 days after TCRalphabeta/CD19-depleted stem cell transplant. The source is a boy in the first two years of life who had a stem cell transplant for SCID, so the T cells may come from the graft donor. The V call is TRBV5-1, the J call TRBJ2-7; D is undetermined. CDR3 residues: CASSSHHEQYF. The CDR3 DNA reads as TGCGCCAGCAGCTCCCACCACGAGCAGTACTTC.